The rows below give T cell receptor beta chains drawn from one sample of a study of T cell responses to AZD1222 COVID-19 vaccine. Clones were read by immunoSEQ multiplex PCR, and TCRdb kept only the in-frame ones, dropping some. The sample consists of around 170,000 clones, roughly 91% of them appearing once. Here the sequenced sample was peripheral blood, taken on day 0 of AZD1222 vaccination. Receptor source: an adult in good health. CDR3s include the opening cysteine and the closing phenylalanine or tryptophan. Each record gives: V gene, CDR3 protein.

v_call: TRBV14
cdr3_aa: CASSQDLGQGHEKLFF

v_call: TRBV28
cdr3_aa: CASSPLFSAGLNSPLHF

v_call: TRBV29-1
cdr3_aa: CSVDRSGSADTQYF

v_call: TRBV19
cdr3_aa: CASSIRGQGELFF

v_call: TRBV5-1
cdr3_aa: CASSWGQGGSGELFF

v_call: TRBV5-4
cdr3_aa: CASSLTPGYGYTF

v_call: TRBV2
cdr3_aa: CATRLAGVTDTQYF

v_call: TRBV7-3
cdr3_aa: CASSPRGGKQETQYF

v_call: TRBV20-1
cdr3_aa: CSASSGGIYEQYF

v_call: TRBV7-9
cdr3_aa: CASSLAGKHTGELFF

v_call: TRBV19
cdr3_aa: CASSILAGVAGELFF

v_call: TRBV11-3
cdr3_aa: CASSPTEGSSYNEQFF

v_call: TRBV7-7
cdr3_aa: CASSTGLGDTQYF

v_call: TRBV27
cdr3_aa: CASSLAGALYEQYF

v_call: TRBV28
cdr3_aa: CASSLPSSGDTQYF

v_call: TRBV10-3
cdr3_aa: CAISEVGTDTQYF

v_call: TRBV7-8
cdr3_aa: CASSLDGGEGSATQYF

v_call: TRBV9
cdr3_aa: CASSVGDRGTGGQYF

v_call: TRBV6-5
cdr3_aa: CASSSSGGSYEQYF

v_call: TRBV7-2
cdr3_aa: CASSPGTAWQGGYTF